These 27 T cell receptor beta chains came from one sample sequenced in a study of T cell repertoires in cytomegalovirus infection. TCRdb itself ran the reads through MiXCR, one entry per CDR3 protein. The sample carries hundreds of thousands of distinct CDR3 sequences, around a third recorded once. These receptors have no identified antigens. The input for sequencing was cultured PBMCs, taken from culture after CMV antigen stimulation. These TCRs come from a human donor in good health (CMV status not recorded). Some clones in this sample may be carry-over from other donors' samples.

This chain joins TRBV20-1 and TRBJ2-7; TRBD1 matches 10 bases. CDR1 and CDR2 (germline): DFQATT, SNEGSKA (reference sequence). The CDR3 length is 15 residues. V lost 4 bases and J lost 5; bases outside the gene matches: 11. CDR3 coding DNA: TGCAGTGCTAACGGGCCGGGACAGGGGATCAACGAGCAGTACTTC. It codes for CSANGPGQGINEQYF.

V gene TRBV7-2 combines with J gene TRBJ2-1; TRBD1 matches 9 bases. Per germline, CDR1 SGHTA and CDR2 FQGNSA. V dropped 5 bases and J dropped 6; count of bases not matched to a gene: 8. The CDR3 is 15 amino acids. The CDR3 DNA sequence: TGTGCCAGCAGCCTGGGACAGGGTTCAGGCAATGAGCAGTTCTTC. Encoded protein: CASSLGQGSGNEQFF. Supplemented by reference TRBV7-2 and TRBJ2-1, the full variable domain reads GAGVSQSPSNKVTEKGKDVELRCDPISGHTALYWYRQSLGQGLEFLIYFQGNSAPDKSGLPSDRFSAERTGGSVSTLTIQRTQQEDSAVYLCASSLGQGSGNEQFFGPGTRLTVL.

The gene calls are TRBV4-2 and TRBJ1-1; no reliable D call. Deletions cut 0 bases from V and 6 bases from J, with 8 bases between. Germline CDR1 and CDR2: LGHNA and YNFKEQ. The CDR3 extends over 13 amino acids. The CDR3 DNA reads as TGTGCCAGCAGCCAAGAATCGAGGGCTGAAGCTTTCTTT. Amino acid sequence: CASSQESRAEAFF.

This chain links TRBV12-3 or TRBV12-4 with TRBJ1-2; D unresolved. This CDR3 region has 12 residues. Trimming stripped 3 bases from V and 6 bases from J, with 8 bases between. CDR3 DNA: TGTGCCAGCAGTTTGACGAGGAATGGCTACACCTTC. It encodes CASSLTRNGYTF.

The chain has TRBV9 and TRBJ2-1, with D unclear. Germline CDR1 is SGDLS and CDR2 is YYNGEE. The germline V and J ends were trimmed by 2 bases and 4 bases, with 16 bases remaining between them. This CDR3 contains 16 residues. The CDR3 reads CASSVAWDLGYNEQFF. The CDR3 DNA follows: TGTGCCAGCAGCGTGGCCTGGGATCTAGGGTACAATGAGCAGTTCTTC.

The chain has TRBV7-8 and TRBJ1-4, with unresolved D. CDR3 length: 14 residues. Germline CDR1 reads SGHVS; CDR2 reads FQNEAQ. Trimming took off 5 bases at V and 4 bases at J, with 11 bases between the two ends. The CDR3 DNA follows: TGTGCCAGCAGCGTCTCGGGGAATAATGAAAAACTGTTTTTT. As protein: CASSVSGNNEKLFF.

This clonotype was picked up a small number of times. CDR3 residues: CASSLGRQGVYNEQFF. DNA of the CDR3: TGTGCCAGCAGCCTAGGACGGCAGGGCGTATACAATGAGCAGTTCTTC. This chain links TRBV7-2 with TRBJ2-1; weak D call: TRBD1 (5 bases). Trimming removed 5 bases at V and 4 bases at J, with 18 bases between. CDR1 is SGHTA and CDR2 is FQGNSA in the germline V gene. The CDR3 is made up of 16 amino acids. Together with reference TRBV7-2 and TRBJ2-1, the CDR3 gives the full variable domain: GAGVSQSPSNKVTEKGKDVELRCDPISGHTALYWYRQSLGQGLEFLIYFQGNSAPDKSGLPSDRFSAERTGGSVSTLTIQRTQQEDSAVYLCASSLGRQGVYNEQFFGPGTRLTVL.

This clonotype was recorded at least ten times. The chain joins TRBV12-3 or TRBV12-4 to TRBJ2-3, with D possibly being TRBD1 or TRBD2 (5 bases each). Trimming removed 11 bases from V and 2 bases from J, with 17 bases in between. The length of the CDR3 is 14 residues. In nucleotides, the CDR3 is TGTGCCGCAAGCTGGGGACCTTACACAGATACGCAGTATTTT. Translated: CAASWGPYTDTQYF.

This sequence joins TRBV12-3 or TRBV12-4 and TRBJ1-2; TRBD1 matches 11 bases. With V trimmed by 5 bases and J by 6 bases, 8 bases remained unmatched. The CDR3 is made up of 15 amino acids. The CDR3 spells CASSLWTGGVDGYTF. The DNA for the CDR3 is TGTGCCAGCAGTCTATGGACAGGGGGCGTAGATGGCTACACCTTC.

There are many counts of this clonotype. The rearrangement joins TRBV7-2 to TRBJ2-3; 10 bases map to TRBD2. The CDR3 covers 15 residues. CDR1 is SGHTA and CDR2 is FQGNSA in the germline V gene. J gave up 8 bases and V 6 bases, and 11 bases lay outside the gene matches. CDR3 sequence (DNA): TGTGCCAGCAGATTTTTAGCGGGAGGTCGGGGTACGCAGTATTTT. Its protein is CASRFLAGGRGTQYF. The complete variable domain, with remaining parts taken from reference TRBV7-2 and TRBJ2-3, reads GAGVSQSPSNKVTEKGKDVELRCDPISGHTALYWYRQSLGQGLEFLIYFQGNSAPDKSGLPSDRFSAERTGGSVSTLTIQRTQQEDSAVYLCASRFLAGGRGTQYFGPGTRLTVL.

This clonotype was picked up a small number of times. The chain uses TRBV3-1 and TRBJ2-2; no clear D gene. Germline loops: CDR1 LGHDT, CDR2 YNNKEL (reference sequence). This CDR3 contains 16 residues. The germline V and J ends were trimmed by 1 base and 0 bases, with 9 bases remaining between them. The CDR3 reads CASSQVKPANTGELFF. As DNA, the CDR3 is TGTGCCAGCAGCCAAGTTAAGCCTGCGAACACCGGGGAGCTGTTTTTT.

The chain recombines TRBV7-9 with TRBJ1-1; D is undetermined. This CDR3 has 17 residues. Germline CDR1 and CDR2: SEHNR and FQNEAQ (reference sequence). Trimming took off 5 bases at V and 1 base at J, with 20 bases between the two ends. CDR3 amino acids: CASSTLPQVGPNTEAFF. CDR3 DNA sequence: TGTGCCAGCAGCACCCTGCCGCAGGTCGGGCCGAACACTGAAGCTTTCTTT.

This clonotype occurred a few times. The gene calls are TRBV3-1 and TRBJ1-2; the match to TRBD1 covers 7 bases. After removal of 2 bases from V and 6 bases from J, the junction contained 6 bases not matched to a gene. The CDR3 has 14 residues. The germline CDR1 and CDR2 sequences are LGHDT and YNNKEL (reference sequence). DNA for the CDR3: TGTGCCAGCAGCCAACCACAGGGGATTCATGGCTACACCTTC. This sequence encodes CASSQPQGIHGYTF.

This chain connects TRBV6-2 or TRBV6-3 to TRBJ2-1; D is unclear. The V and J ends lost 7 bases and 5 bases respectively, with 18 bases between them. The CDR3 extends over 15 amino acids. Germline V lookup: CDR1 MNHEY, CDR2 SVGEGT. The CDR3 sequence: CASIRSPFRHNEQFF. CDR3 coding DNA: TGTGCCAGCATACGGAGCCCCTTTCGACACAATGAGCAGTTCTTC.

This chain connects TRBV7-3 to TRBJ2-7; D is tentatively TRBD1 or TRBD2 (6 bases each). The CDR3 spans 14 residues. Per germline, CDR1 SGHTA and CDR2 FQGTGA. With 0 bases removed from V and 6 bases from J, the gap between germline ends came to 12 bases. The CDR3 spells CASSLTGGKGEQYF. DNA of the CDR3: TGTGCCAGCAGCTTAACGGGGGGCAAGGGCGAGCAGTACTTC.

The chain carries TRBV10-1 and TRBJ2-1; 7 nucleotides match TRBD1. The V and J ends lost 4 bases and 0 bases, in that order; junction bases with no gene match: 12. CDR3 length equals 18 residues. The germline V gene has CDR1 WNHNN and CDR2 SYGVQD (reference sequence). The CDR3 spells CASSGQGNAGPSYNEQFF. CDR3 coding DNA: TGCGCCAGCAGTGGACAGGGTAACGCAGGTCCCTCCTACAATGAGCAGTTCTTC.

This clonotype was seen only a few times. This chain connects TRBV28 to TRBJ2-7, with 8 bases that match TRBD1. Germline V gene sequence: CDR1 MDHEN, CDR2 SYDVKM. The trim removed 4 bases at V and 4 bases at J, leaving 9 bases unmatched. This CDR3 contains 15 residues. The CDR3 sequence is CASSSPGQGGYEQYF. CDR3 nucleotides: TGTGCCAGCAGTTCCCCCGGACAGGGTGGGTACGAGCAGTACTTC.

The DNA of the CDR3 is TGTGCCAGCAGGGTAGAAGGTTTAACCGGGGAGCTGTTTTTT. Translated: CASRVEGLTGELFF. The rearrangement uses TRBV2 and TRBJ2-2; D remains ambiguous. V was cut by 6 bases and J by 5 bases, with 13 bases left in between. The germline CDR1 and CDR2 sequences are SNHLY and FYNNEI. This CDR3 region has 14 residues.

This clonotype was counted only a few times. This sequence joins TRBV4-3 and TRBJ2-6; TRBD1 matches at 7 bases. V trimming: 0 bases; J trimming: 0 bases; junction bases outside the gene matches: 5. This CDR3 contains 18 residues. Germline V CDR1 and CDR2: LGHNA, YSLEER. CDR3 residues: CASSQDSQGSSGANVLTF. CDR3 nucleotide sequence: TGCGCCAGCAGCCAAGATTCACAGGGGAGCTCTGGGGCCAACGTCCTGACTTTC.

The chain recombines TRBV29-1 with TRBJ2-5; 7 bases are a match to TRBD2. The V gene end was trimmed by 7 bases and the J gene end by 2 bases; junction bases not matched to a gene: 4. Germline CDR1 is SQVTM and CDR2 is ANQGSEA. The length of the CDR3 is 12 residues. The CDR3 region has the DNA TGCAGCGGGGAGCGGGAACAAGAGACCCAGTACTTC. Its protein is CSGEREQETQYF.

The CDR3 protein is CASSEARLAKDNEQFF. DNA for the CDR3: TGTGCCAGCAGTGAAGCGCGTCTAGCGAAGGACAATGAGCAGTTCTTC. The genes are TRBV2 and TRBJ2-1; perhaps TRBD2 as D (6 bases). With 0 bases removed from V and 5 bases from J, the gap between germline ends came to 14 bases. This CDR3 has 16 amino acids. The germline V gene encodes CDR1 SNHLY and CDR2 FYNNEI.

This chain connects TRBV12-3 or TRBV12-4 to TRBJ1-1; 7 bases agree with TRBD1. The V and J ends lost 7 bases and 5 bases, in that order; junction bases with no gene match: 7. The length of the CDR3 is 13 residues. CDR3 bases: TGTGCCAGCAAGAGGGGGCGCGAGACTGAAGCTTTCTTT. Translated, it gives CASKRGRETEAFF.

Concerning this clonotype itself: Its ends do not fully match the called genes, so a read error is possible. The genes are TRBV6-4 and TRBJ2-1; 10 positions agree with TRBD2. CDR1 MRHNA and CDR2 SNTAGT come from the germline V gene. The CDR3 totals 15 residues. DNA for the CDR3: TGTGCCAGCGGTGACTCGTCTAGCGGGAGCAATGAGCAGTTCTTC. This sequence encodes CASGDSSSGSNEQFF.

The chain joins TRBV4-3 to TRBJ2-1; either TRBD1 or TRBD2 may fit D (5 bases each). There are 13 residues in the CDR3. Germline V gene sequence: CDR1 LGHNA, CDR2 YSLEER. Trimming removed 4 bases from V and 8 bases from J, with 12 bases in between. CDR3 amino acids: CASSPLGRDEQFF. CDR3 bases: TGCGCCAGCAGCCCCTTGGGGCGGGATGAGCAGTTCTTC.

The rearrangement joins TRBV7-4 to TRBJ2-6; D remains ambiguous. This CDR3 contains 15 residues. Deletions cut 2 bases from V and 2 bases from J, with 7 bases between. Germline lookup yields CDR1 SGHVT and CDR2 SQSDAQ. The DNA of the CDR3 is TGTGCCAGCAGCTTAAGCATCACTGGGGCCAACGTCCTGACTTTC. Translated: CASSLSITGANVLTF.

The chain has TRBV27 and TRBJ2-2; TRBD1 matches at 7 bases. CDR3 length: 15 residues. Trimming took 3 bases from V and 2 from J; bases not matched to a gene: 3. Germline CDR1 and CDR2: MNHEY and SMNVEV (reference sequence). CDR3 DNA: TGTGCCAGCAGTTTCGGACAGGTCAACACCGGGGAGCTGTTTTTT. It codes for CASSFGQVNTGELFF.

The chain is built from TRBV24-1 and TRBJ2-1, with TRBD2 identical over 7 bases. V lost 2 bases to trimming and J lost 5 bases; unmatched junction nucleotides: 5. The length of the CDR3 is 15 residues. Germline V gene data show CDR1 as KGHDR and CDR2 as SFDVKD. For the CDR3, the DNA is TGTGCCACCAGTGATTGGGGCGGGGGAAACAATGAGCAGTTCTTC. Protein: CATSDWGGGNNEQFF.